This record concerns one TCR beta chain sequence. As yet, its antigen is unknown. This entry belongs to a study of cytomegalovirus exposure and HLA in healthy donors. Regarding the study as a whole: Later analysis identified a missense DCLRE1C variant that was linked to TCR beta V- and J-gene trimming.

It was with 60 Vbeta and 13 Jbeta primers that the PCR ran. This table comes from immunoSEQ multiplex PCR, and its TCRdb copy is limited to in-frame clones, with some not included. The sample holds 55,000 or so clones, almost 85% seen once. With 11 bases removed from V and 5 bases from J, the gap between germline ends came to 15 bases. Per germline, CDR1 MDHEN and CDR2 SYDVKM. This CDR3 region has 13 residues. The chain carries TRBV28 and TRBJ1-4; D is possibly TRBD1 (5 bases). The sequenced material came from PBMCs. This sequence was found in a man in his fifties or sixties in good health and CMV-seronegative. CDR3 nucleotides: TGTGCCGCGACGGGGGGGGTAAATGAAAAACTGTTTTTT. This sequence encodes CAATGGVNEKLFF.